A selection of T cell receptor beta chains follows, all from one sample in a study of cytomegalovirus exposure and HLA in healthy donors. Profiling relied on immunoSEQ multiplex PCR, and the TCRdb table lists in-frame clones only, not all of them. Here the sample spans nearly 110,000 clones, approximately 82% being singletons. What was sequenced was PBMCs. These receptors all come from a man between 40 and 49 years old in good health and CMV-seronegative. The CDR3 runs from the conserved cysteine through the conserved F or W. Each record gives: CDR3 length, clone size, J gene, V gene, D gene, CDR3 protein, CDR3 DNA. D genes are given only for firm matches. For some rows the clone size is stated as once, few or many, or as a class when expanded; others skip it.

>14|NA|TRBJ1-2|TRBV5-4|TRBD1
CASSLNRGQDGYTF
TGTGCCAGCAGCTTGAACAGGGGTCAGGATGGCTACACCTTC
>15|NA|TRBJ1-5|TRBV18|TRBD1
CASSPGQGFYQPQHF
TGTGCCAGCTCACCGGGACAGGGTTTCTATCAGCCCCAGCATTTT
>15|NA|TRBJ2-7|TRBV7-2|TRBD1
CASSPQTGGGYEQYF
TGTGCCAGCAGCCCCCAGACAGGGGGCGGCTACGAGCAGTACTTC
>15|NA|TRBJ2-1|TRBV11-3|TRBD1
CASSLRDSSYNEQFF
TGTGCCAGCAGCCTCCGGGACAGCTCCTACAATGAGCAGTTCTTC
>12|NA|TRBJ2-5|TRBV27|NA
CASSLGGGEQYF
TGTGCCAGCAGTTTAGGAGGGGGGGAGCAGTACTTC
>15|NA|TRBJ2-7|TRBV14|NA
CASSQKQGPPVEQYF
TGTGCCAGCAGCCAAAAACAGGGACCCCCGGTCGAGCAGTACTTC
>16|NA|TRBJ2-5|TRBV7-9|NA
CASSLKQGRDKETQYF
TGTGCCAGCAGCCTTAAACAGGGAAGGGATAAGGAGACCCAGTACTTC
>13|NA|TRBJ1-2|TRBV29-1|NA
CSVASRVAYGYTF
TGCAGCGTTGCAAGCAGGGTGGCCTATGGCTACACCTTC
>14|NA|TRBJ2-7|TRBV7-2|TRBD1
CASSPRTGNYEQYF
TGTGCCAGCAGCCCTAGGACAGGGAACTACGAGCAGTACTTC
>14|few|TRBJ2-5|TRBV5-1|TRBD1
CASSPGQGQETQYF
TGCGCCAGCAGCCCAGGACAGGGGCAAGAGACCCAGTACTTC
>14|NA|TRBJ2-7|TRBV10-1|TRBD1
CASSPQGAGGEQYF
TGCGCCAGCAGCCCCCAGGGGGCCGGCGGCGAGCAGTACTTC
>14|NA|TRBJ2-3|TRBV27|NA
CASSSRGSTDTQYF
TGTGCCAGCAGTTCCCGCGGGTCCACAGATACGCAGTATTTT
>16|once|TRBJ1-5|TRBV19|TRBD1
CASSVIPGQGNQPQHF
TGTGCCAGTAGCGTCATTCCGGGACAGGGGAATCAGCCCCAGCATTTT
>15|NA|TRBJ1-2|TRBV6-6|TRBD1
CASSYGQEINYGYTF
TGTGCCAGCAGTTACGGACAGGAAATTAACTATGGCTACACCTTC
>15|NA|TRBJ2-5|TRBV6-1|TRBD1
CASSLQGARGETQYF
TGTGCCAGCAGCCTACAGGGGGCCCGAGGGGAGACCCAGTACTTC
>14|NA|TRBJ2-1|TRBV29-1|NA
CSVVQAISPNEQFF
TGCAGCGTTGTGCAGGCCATATCACCCAATGAGCAGTTCTTC
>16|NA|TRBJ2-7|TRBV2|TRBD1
CASSEFGQGRSYEQYF
TGTGCCAGCAGTGAGTTTGGACAGGGAAGAAGCTACGAGCAGTACTTC